This TCR beta chain originates from a study of Tregs in tolerant kidney transplant recipients. The study, taken as a whole, reports: Tolerant patients' donor-specific Tregs expanded beyond overall Tregs, suggesting antigen-driven growth. Changing PCR primers prevented nucleotide comparison between some patients' samples.

Profiling relied on immunoSEQ multiplex PCR, and the TCRdb table lists in-frame clones only, not all of them. The sample shows approximately 93,000 clones, approximately 93% of them seen only once. Only one count was recorded for this clone. Its antigen is not known. The same CDR3 also results from other DNA sequences found in this sample. The CDR3 has 15 residues. V was pared by 0 bases and J by 8 bases, with 8 bases of the junction left unmatched. In germline, CDR1 is MNHEY, CDR2 SMNVEV (reference sequence). The chain couples TRBV27 to TRBJ1-2, with TRBD1 matching over 8 bases. This specimen was CD4+ T cells from blood, taken before the transplant. The sequence was collected from a human donor who received a combined kidney and bone marrow transplant. CDR3 bases: TGTGCCAGCAGTTTATCACCGACAGGGGTAGGGGGCTACACCTTC. Translation gives CASSLSPTGVGGYTF.